The 24 T cell receptor beta chains given below trace back to one sample, sequenced in a study of long-term antiretroviral therapy in people with HIV. At the survey level, the v3.0 immunoSEQ assay was run. Assay: immunoSEQ multiplex PCR; the TCRdb copy retains only in-frame clones and omits some. There are some 28,000 clones in the sample; 95% occur only once, and approximately 3% lies in the top ten. This material consisted of unsorted PBMCs, taken 5.3 years after starting antiretroviral therapy. These receptors were obtained from a man over 45 with HIV.

The J gene is TRBJ1-1, the V gene TRBV30; tentative D call: TRBD1 (6 bases). V lost 2 bases to trimming and J lost 4 bases, with 17 bases between them. The CDR3 has 15 amino acids. Per the germline V gene, CDR1 is GTSNPN and CDR2 is SVGIG (reference sequence). The CDR3 DNA is TGTGCCTGGAGTAGGGTCGGGGGGGCTAGCACTGAAGCTTTCTTT. Its translation: CAWSRVGGASTEAFF.

V usage is TRBV7-3 and J usage is TRBJ1-1; TRBD1 agrees at 11 bases. The CDR3 is 15 residues long. The trim removed 5 bases at V and 4 bases at J, leaving 6 bases unmatched. Germline V gives CDR1 SGHTA, CDR2 FQGTGA. CDR3 sequence reads: CASSPLGQGATEAFF. For the CDR3, the DNA is TGTGCCAGCAGCCCCCTCGGACAGGGGGCCACTGAAGCTTTCTTT. Complete variable domain (other parts from reference TRBV7-3 and TRBJ1-1): GAGVSQTPSNKVTEKGKYVELRCDPISGHTALYWYRQSLGQGPEFLIYFQGTGAADDSGLPNDRFFAVRPEGSVSTLKIQRTERGDSAVYLCASSPLGQGATEAFFGQGTRLTVV.

The J gene is TRBJ2-1, the V gene TRBV7-2; 8 bases are shared with TRBD2. J was trimmed by 0 bases and V by 4 bases; bases with no gene match: 2. Germline CDR1 SGHTA, CDR2 FQGNSA. The CDR3 is 15 amino acids. The CDR3 region is CASSYSGGSYNEQFF. The CDR3 DNA reads TGTGCCAGCAGCTACAGCGGGGGCTCCTACAATGAGCAGTTCTTC.

The chain combines TRBV5-6 with TRBJ2-1, with D unclear. Germline CDR1 reads SGHDT; CDR2 reads YYEEEE. V was cut by 4 bases and J by 13 bases, with 15 bases left in between. This CDR3 spans 12 amino acids. As DNA, the CDR3 is TGTGCCAGCAGCCTAGGAAACCAAATCCAGTTCTTC. Its protein is CASSLGNQIQFF.

J is TRBJ2-7 and V is TRBV7-2; 8 bases match TRBD2. The V and J ends lost 2 bases and 2 bases, in that order; junction bases with no gene match: 2. This CDR3 spans 14 amino acids. Germline values: CDR1 SGHTA, CDR2 FQGNSA. The CDR3 protein is CASSLKRGPYEQYF. CDR3 in DNA: TGTGCCAGCAGCTTAAAGCGGGGGCCCTACGAGCAGTACTTC.

The chain carries TRBV28 and TRBJ1-6, with D possibly matching TRBD1 (5 bases). The CDR3 sequence is 13 residues long. Deletions cut 7 bases from V and 10 bases from J, with 14 bases between. Germline loops: CDR1 MDHEN, CDR2 SYDVKM. The CDR3 region has the DNA TGTGCCAGCACCAGGGACTATCGGTCACCCCTCCACTTT. Amino acids: CASTRDYRSPLHF.

The chain combines TRBV9 with TRBJ2-2, with TRBD2 matching over 8 bases. V shed 0 bases and J 2 bases; nucleotides not matched to a gene: 6. The CDR3 is 17 amino acids. CDR1 and CDR2 (germline): SGDLS, YYNGEE. The CDR3: CASSVEVSGGNTGELFF. DNA for the CDR3: TGTGCCAGCAGCGTAGAGGTCAGCGGGGGAAACACCGGGGAGCTGTTTTTT.

V gene TRBV6-1 combines with J gene TRBJ2-4, with no clear D. V was trimmed by 6 bases and J by 5 bases, leaving 5 bases between them. CDR3 length equals 11 residues. Germline-derived CDR1 and CDR2 are MNHNS and SASEGT. CDR3: CASRDQNIQYF. CDR3 bases: TGTGCCAGCAGGGACCAAAACATTCAGTACTTC.

CDR3 amino acids: CASSNGTGLGEQYF. CDR3 in DNA: TGTGCCAGCAGCAACGGGACTGGGCTCGGCGAGCAGTACTTC. The chain is built from TRBV21-1 and TRBJ2-7; the table's TRBD2 call for D was not verified on the DNA. TRBV21-1 is described as a pseudogene. The CDR3 spans 14 residues.

The chain has TRBV5-6 and TRBJ1-2; no reliable D call. Per germline, CDR1 SGHDT and CDR2 YYEEEE. Trimming took off 3 bases at V and 2 bases at J, with 11 bases between the two ends. The CDR3 has 14 residues. The CDR3: CASSWEQRNYGYTF. The CDR3 DNA reads as TGTGCCAGCAGCTGGGAACAACGGAACTATGGCTACACCTTC. Filled out from reference TRBV5-6 and TRBJ1-2, the complete variable domain reads DAGVTQSPTHLIKTRGQQVTLRCSPKSGHDTVSWYQQALGQGPQFIFQYYEEEERQRGNFPDRFSGHQFPNYSSELNVNALLLGDSALYLCASSWEQRNYGYTFGSGTRLTVV.

This chain uses TRBV12-5 with TRBJ1-4; possible D gene TRBD1, 6 bases. The CDR3 contains 15 residues. The V and J ends lost 1 base and 6 bases respectively, with 12 bases between them. The V gene's germline CDR1 is LGHNT and CDR2 FRNRAP. CDR3: CASGLAQNRDEKLFF. The CDR3 nucleotides are TGTGCTAGTGGTTTGGCCCAAAACAGGGATGAAAAACTGTTTTTT.

The gene calls are TRBV5-1 and TRBJ1-1; 10 bases map to TRBD1. The CDR3 totals 14 residues. Trimming cost V 5 bases and J 3 bases; bases outside gene matches: 4. Germline CDR1 is SGHRS and CDR2 is YFSETQ. The CDR3 region is CASRLGQGYTEAFF. The CDR3 nucleotides read TGCGCCAGCAGACTGGGACAGGGGTACACTGAAGCTTTCTTT.

The chain uses TRBV5-1 and TRBJ2-1, with 10 bases identical to TRBD1. The germline V gene has CDR1 SGHRS and CDR2 YFSETQ. Losses at the gene ends were 2 bases for V and 9 bases for J; bases not matched to a gene: 5. The CDR3 contains 14 residues. CDR3 sequence reads: CASSLGTGDSEQFF. CDR3 DNA sequence: TGCGCCAGCAGCTTAGGGACAGGGGATAGTGAGCAGTTCTTC.

The V and J genes are TRBV9 and TRBJ2-3; D is undetermined. The CDR3 extends over 13 amino acids. Trimming shortened V by 6 bases and J by 2 bases, and 10 bases separated the two germline ends. From germline, CDR1 is SGDLS and CDR2 YYNGEE. In DNA, the CDR3 is TGTGCCAGCACCGGCGAATACACAGATACGCAGTATTTT. Its protein product is CASTGEYTDTQYF.

V gene TRBV6-5 combines with J gene TRBJ2-7, with 11 positions matching TRBD2. Germline V gene lookup returns CDR1 MNHEY and CDR2 SVGAGI. The CDR3 extends over 12 amino acids. V shed 6 bases, J shed 5 bases, and the junction held 0 bases outside the gene matches. CDR3 in amino acids: CASRTSGNEQYF. CDR3 in DNA: TGTGCCAGCAGGACTAGCGGGAACGAGCAGTACTTC.

The V and J genes are TRBV11-2 and TRBJ2-1; maybe TRBD1 (5 bases). The CDR3 sequence is 15 residues long. Germline-derived CDR1 and CDR2 are SGHAT and FQNNGV. Trimming removed 1 base at V and 4 bases at J, with 11 bases between. The CDR3 region is CASSLGFDSYNEQFF. The DNA for the CDR3 is TGTGCCAGCAGCTTAGGATTTGACAGTTACAATGAGCAGTTCTTC.

V usage is TRBV4-1 and J usage is TRBJ2-3; 7 nucleotides line up with TRBD2. This CDR3 is 15 amino acids long. Germline V gene data show CDR1 as MGHRA and CDR2 as YSYEKL. The J segment lost 2 bases and the V segment lost 4 bases, leaving 6 bases of the junction unmatched. This chain's CDR3 is CASSPPSGTTDTQYF. The CDR3 DNA reads as TGCGCCAGCAGCCCCCCTAGCGGTACCACAGATACGCAGTATTTT.

The J gene is TRBJ2-7, the V gene TRBV4-3; unclear D gene. The germline V gene has CDR1 LGHNA and CDR2 YSLEER. Trimming cost V 4 bases and J 3 bases, with 4 bases left between them. The CDR3 sequence is 11 residues long. The CDR3 loop is CASSLNYEQYF. CDR3 coding DNA: TGCGCCAGCAGCCTGAACTACGAGCAGTACTTC.

This clone was seen once. The CDR3 nucleotides are TGCAGTGCCAGCGTGGCCGAGGAACTGTTTTTT. Translated, it gives CSASVAEELFF. The rearrangement uses TRBV20-1 and TRBJ1-4; D uncertain. Germline V gives CDR1 DFQATT, CDR2 SNEGSKA (reference sequence). The ends were cut back, 6 bases at V and 12 bases at J, with 14 bases in the middle. The CDR3 runs to 11 residues.

The J gene is TRBJ1-4, the V gene TRBV28; a possible D gene is TRBD1 (5 bases). V lost 4 bases, J lost 5 bases, and 17 bases lay in between. This CDR3 has 16 amino acids. Germline V gene sequence: CDR1 MDHEN, CDR2 SYDVKM. DNA of the CDR3: TGTGCCAGCAGTTCTCCACCGGGACGGGAGAATGAAAAACTGTTTTTT. Protein sequence: CASSSPPGRENEKLFF.

The V call is TRBV9, the J call TRBJ2-7; D tentatively reads TRBD1 or TRBD2 (5 bases each). There are 16 residues in the CDR3. V lost 0 bases, J lost 3 bases, and 16 bases lay in between. Germline CDR1 reads SGDLS; CDR2 reads YYNGEE. In DNA form, the CDR3 reads TGTGCCAGCAGCGTAGGTGGGAGACAGATGGACTACGAGCAGTACTTC. This codes for CASSVGGRQMDYEQYF. The variable domain in full, completed from reference TRBV9 and TRBJ2-7, reads DSGVTQTPKHLITATGQRVTLRCSPRSGDLSVYWYQQSLDQGLQFLIQYYNGEERAKGNILERFSAQQFPDLHSELNLSSLELGDSALYFCASSVGGRQMDYEQYFGPGTRLTVT.

The chain uses TRBV10-2 and TRBJ2-2, with TRBD1 identical over 7 bases. The length of the CDR3 is 14 residues. The junction had 8 bases not matched to a gene; V was cut back by 8 bases and J by 5 bases. The germline CDR1 and CDR2 sequences are WSHSY and SAAADI. The CDR3 DNA follows: TGCGCCAGCCGACAGGGTCGAACTACCGGGGAGCTGTTTTTT. It codes for CASRQGRTTGELFF.

The V and J genes are TRBV6-4 and TRBJ2-1; 10 bases map to TRBD2. Germline V CDR1 and CDR2: MRHNA, SNTAGT. This CDR3 has 15 amino acids. V lost 8 bases and J lost 7; bases outside the gene matches: 11. The CDR3 loop is CASRAQAGGQNEQFF. CDR3 nucleotide sequence: TGTGCCAGCCGCGCACAAGCGGGGGGGCAAAATGAGCAGTTCTTC.

This chain uses TRBV7-8 with TRBJ1-6, with TRBD1 matching 10 bases. The V segment lost 5 bases and the J segment 7 bases; nucleotides outside the gene matches: 5. Germline V CDR1 and CDR2: SGHVS, FQNEAQ. This CDR3 has 15 amino acids. The CDR3 loop reads CASSLPTGGNSPLHF. CDR3 coding DNA: TGTGCCAGCAGCCTGCCGACAGGGGGCAATTCACCCCTCCACTTT.